Each of the 14 T cell receptor beta chains below was sequenced from the same sample in a study of neurological immune-mediated disorders. TCRdb itself ran the 5' RACE reads through MiXCR, one entry per CDR3 protein. The data hold 25,000 to 35,000 distinct CDR3 sequences, with approximately 21% observed a single time. Sequenced input: PBMCs. Every receptor here comes from an older woman in good health.

This clonotype was detected many times. The chain couples TRBV5-1 to TRBJ1-4; D is uncertain. V lost 1 base, J lost 4 bases, and 11 bases lay in between. The CDR3 totals 15 residues. Germline V lookup: CDR1 SGHRS, CDR2 YFSETQ. CDR3 DNA: TGCGCCAGCAGCTTGAACCCAGGTTATAATGAAAAACTGTTTTTT. Translating gives CASSLNPGYNEKLFF.

This clonotype was detected ten times or more. The rearrangement joins TRBV12-3 or TRBV12-4 to TRBJ2-5, with 7 bases fitting TRBD2. This CDR3 contains 14 residues. After removal of 11 bases from V and 4 bases from J, the junction contained 13 bases not matched to a gene. The CDR3 DNA reads as TGTGCCTCAAGCCGGGGGGAGGTGTTAGAGACCCAGTACTTC. Its translation: CASSRGEVLETQYF.

This clonotype was seen ten or more times. This chain connects TRBV6-6 to TRBJ2-5; 10 nucleotides agree with TRBD2. Germline assignment: CDR1 MNHNY and CDR2 SVGAGI (reference sequence). With 3 bases clipped from V and 0 bases from J, the junction kept 4 bases outside the gene matches. The CDR3 runs 16 residues. DNA of the CDR3: TGTGCCAGCAGTTATATCCTAGCGGGGGACCAAGAGACCCAGTACTTC. Protein product: CASSYILAGDQETQYF.

The chain carries TRBV15 and TRBJ2-5; 11 bases are shared with TRBD2. The CDR3 contains 19 residues. Germline V gene data show CDR1 as LNHNV and CDR2 as YYDKDF (reference sequence). V gave up 0 bases and J gave up 7 bases; unmatched junction bases: 16. Written as DNA, the CDR3 is TGTGCCACCAGCAGAGAGAACGACTCTAGCGGGAGGCCACGATGGACCCAGTACTTC. It specifies CATSRENDSSGRPRWTQYF.

The rearrangement joins TRBV6-2 or TRBV6-3 to TRBJ2-2; D is unclear. Germline CDR1 is MNHEY and CDR2 is SVGEGT. The CDR3 is made up of 14 amino acids. V shed 3 bases and J shed 3 bases, with 8 bases lying between them. The CDR3 coding sequence is TGTGCCAGCAGTTATGGCAGATACACCGGGGAGCTGTTTTTT. Its protein is CASSYGRYTGELFF.

At least ten counts were recorded for this clonotype. This rearrangement joins TRBV6-6 to TRBJ1-1, with D possibly matching TRBD1 (5 bases). The CDR3 has 15 amino acids. Germline V lookup: CDR1 MNHNY, CDR2 SVGAGI (reference sequence). Trimming stripped 5 bases from V and 1 base from J, with 14 bases between. The CDR3 sequence: CASSPPGGSNTEAFF. The CDR3 nucleotides are TGTGCCAGCAGTCCCCCTGGGGGTTCGAACACTGAAGCTTTCTTT.

A note on this clonotype: Just one base apart from a much larger clone, this may be a read error. The rearrangement links TRBV6-5 to TRBJ1-2; D is undetermined. CDR1 and CDR2 from the germline V gene are MNHEY and SVGAGI. The CDR3 is made up of 15 amino acids. The ends were cut back, 6 bases at V and 1 base at J, with 15 bases in the middle. The CDR3 sequence: CASSRPAGDNYGYTF. The CDR3 DNA reads as TGTGCCAGCAGCCGCCCGGCAGGAGATAACTATGGCTACACCTTC.

This rearrangement joins TRBV7-9 to TRBJ1-5; no firm D call. This CDR3 contains 15 residues. V was clipped by 2 bases and J by 2 bases, with 10 bases between them. CDR1 and CDR2 (germline): SEHNR, FQNEAQ (reference sequence). The CDR3 loop reads CASSLSVDGNQPQHF. CDR3 coding DNA: TGTGCCAGCAGCTTATCGGTCGATGGCAATCAGCCCCAGCATTTT. The whole variable domain, remainder taken from reference TRBV7-9 and TRBJ1-5, is DTGVSQNPRHKITKRGQNVTFRCDPISEHNRLYWYRQTLGQGPEFLTYFQNEAQLEKSRLLSDRFSAERPKGSFSTLEIQRTEQGDSAMYLCASSLSVDGNQPQHFGDGTRLSIL.

This clonotype was counted many times. The rearrangement joins TRBV28 to TRBJ1-2; D gene uncertain. The CDR3 length is 16 residues. Between the trimmed V and J ends, which lost 2 bases and 5 bases, there was a span of 18 bases. The germline V gene encodes CDR1 MDHEN and CDR2 SYDVKM. DNA for the CDR3: TGTGCCAGCAGTTTAAAGGCCAGGACGGCTTATTATGGCTACACCTTC. It yields the protein CASSLKARTAYYGYTF.

This clonotype was counted ten times or more. The chain combines TRBV5-1 with TRBJ1-3, with D uncertain. CDR1 and CDR2 (germline): SGHRS, YFSETQ. V lost 3 bases and J 0 bases, leaving 4 bases between the germline ends. The CDR3 has 13 residues. The DNA for the CDR3 is TGCGCCAGCAGCTCTGCCTCTGGAAACACCATATATTTT. Protein sequence: CASSSASGNTIYF.

This clonotype was counted ten times or more. The chain combines TRBV5-1 with TRBJ1-1; D remains unclear. CDR3 size: 13 residues. Germline V gene sequence: CDR1 SGHRS, CDR2 YFSETQ. V lost 6 bases to trimming and J lost 1 base, with 10 bases between them. CDR3 loop: CASNIGGNTEAFF. CDR3 DNA: TGCGCCAGCAATATCGGCGGGAACACTGAAGCTTTCTTT.

At least ten counts were recorded for this clonotype. This sequence joins TRBV5-1 and TRBJ1-1; D ambiguous. The CDR3 contains 14 residues. From germline, CDR1 is SGHRS and CDR2 YFSETQ. The ends were cut back, 0 bases at V and 1 base at J, with 7 bases in the middle. The CDR3 DNA sequence: TGCGCCAGCAGCTTGGAGGGCCGGAACACTGAAGCTTTCTTT. The encoded protein is CASSLEGRNTEAFF.

This clonotype has a count of ten or more. V is TRBV6-2 or TRBV6-3 and J is TRBJ2-3, with D possibly being TRBD2 (5 bases). V shed 5 bases and J shed 11 bases, with 20 bases lying between them. Germline values: CDR1 MNHEY, CDR2 SVGEGT. The CDR3 has 14 residues. CDR3 region: CASSRSGIGIGQYF. As DNA, the CDR3 is TGTGCCAGCAGTAGGTCGGGGATCGGGATCGGGCAGTATTTT.

The chain has TRBV6-5 and TRBJ2-3, with 10 bases lining up with TRBD1. Germline CDR1 is MNHEY and CDR2 is SVGAGI. V lost 5 bases to trimming and J lost 2 bases; unmatched junction nucleotides: 7. The CDR3 spans 16 residues. CDR3 bases: TGTGCCAGCAGTCGCGGGACAGGGGTTAACACAGATACGCAGTATTTT. It translates to CASSRGTGVNTDTQYF.